The present T cell receptor beta chain was sequenced within a study of blood T cells in healthy people across ages. General observations from the study: Versus aged donors, long-lived donors had higher diversity and more naive CD4+ cells. Expanded clonotype changes were possibly confounded by unknown donor CMV status.

A second PCR of roughly 7 to 11 cycles used a sample-barcoded 5' primer and a J-beta primer mix. TCRdb itself ran the 5' RACE reads through MiXCR, one entry per CDR3 protein. Counted here are 1.8 million or so distinct CDR3 sequences, roughly two fifths occurring once; the ten biggest clones make up 23%. This clonotype was seen only once. As yet, its antigen is unknown. The CDR3 consists of 13 residues. Germline V CDR1 and CDR2: DFQATT, SNEGSKA (reference sequence). Trimming took off 3 bases at V and 13 bases at J, with 19 bases between the two ends. The sequencing input was blood. The chain links TRBV20-1 to TRBJ2-4, with a tentative D call TRBD2 (6 bases). The clonotype was recovered from a human donor in good health. CDR3 coding DNA: TGCAGTGCTAGTCCGGGACTGTCGTACGTGCAGTACTTC. Translation: CSASPGLSYVQYF.